The present TCR beta chain was sequenced within a study of low-dose radiotherapy and immunotherapy resistance in tumors. Background on the study: Dosing for Cohort 2 consisted of 1 Gy per fraction every two weeks, reaching a total of 13 Gy over 26 weeks. The regimen for patients comprised intravenous nivolumab 240 mg every two weeks plus intravenous ipilimumab 1 mg/kg every six weeks.

Trimming shortened V by 4 bases and J by 0 bases, and 14 bases separated the two germline ends. CDR3 size: 16 residues. This clonotype was recorded many times. Alpha- and beta-chain coverage of first-strand cDNA came from TRAV- and TRBV-specific primers. With a V-primer adapter and a constant-region primer, TCRs were amplified for roughly 18 PCR cycles. A single record per CDR3 protein comes from TCRdb applying MiXCR to the reads. The table has about 82,000 distinct CDR3 sequences, around 18% seen once. Time point of the sample: before trial treatment. Eligibility was restricted to patients presenting with advanced solid tumors that lacked tumor-infiltrating lymphocytes.

This specimen consisted of PBMCs, obtained before treatment. The source of this sequence is a male donor with prostate cancer. This chain connects TRBV12-3 or TRBV12-4 to TRBJ2-3, with D perhaps TRBD1 (5 bases). Written as DNA, the CDR3 is TGTGCCAGCAGTTCTTTAGGGGCCATGAGCACAGATACGCAGTATTTT. Translation: CASSSLGAMSTDTQYF.